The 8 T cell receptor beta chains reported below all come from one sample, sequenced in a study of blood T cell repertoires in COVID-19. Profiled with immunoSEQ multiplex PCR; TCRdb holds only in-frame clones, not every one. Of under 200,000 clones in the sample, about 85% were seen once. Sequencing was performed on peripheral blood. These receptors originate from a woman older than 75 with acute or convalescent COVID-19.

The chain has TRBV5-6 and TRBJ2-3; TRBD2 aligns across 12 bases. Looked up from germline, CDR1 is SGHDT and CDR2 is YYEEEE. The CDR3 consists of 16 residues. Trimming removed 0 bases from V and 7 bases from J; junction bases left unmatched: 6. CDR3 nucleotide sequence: TGTGCCAGCAGCTTGGAGTCTAGCGGGAGGGGCCATACGCAGTATTTT. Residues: CASSLESSGRGHTQYF.

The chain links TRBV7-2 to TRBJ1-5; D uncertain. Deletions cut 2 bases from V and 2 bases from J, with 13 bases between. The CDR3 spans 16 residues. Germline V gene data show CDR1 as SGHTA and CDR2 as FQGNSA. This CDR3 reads CASSLSGQLGNQPQHF. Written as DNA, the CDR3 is TGTGCCAGCAGCTTAAGCGGGCAGCTAGGCAATCAGCCCCAGCATTTT.

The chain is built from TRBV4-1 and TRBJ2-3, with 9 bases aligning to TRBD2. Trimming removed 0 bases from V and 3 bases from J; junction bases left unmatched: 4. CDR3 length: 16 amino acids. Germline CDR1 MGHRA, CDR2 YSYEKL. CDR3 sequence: CASSQDSGSETDTQYF. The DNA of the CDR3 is TGCGCCAGCAGCCAAGATAGCGGGAGTGAAACAGATACGCAGTATTTT.

CDR3 nucleotide sequence: TGTGCCAGCAGTCAAGGGGCCTCTGGGGCCAACGTCCTGACTTTC. It translates to CASSQGASGANVLTF. The chain joins TRBV6-4 to TRBJ2-6; maybe TRBD1 (5 bases). CDR3 length: 15 residues. V was clipped by 5 bases and J by 0 bases, with 8 bases between them. Germline CDR1 is MRHNA and CDR2 is SNTAGT.

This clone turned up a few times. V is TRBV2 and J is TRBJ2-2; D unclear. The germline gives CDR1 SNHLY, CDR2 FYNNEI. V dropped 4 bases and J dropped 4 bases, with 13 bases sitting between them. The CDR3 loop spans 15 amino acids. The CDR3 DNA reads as TGTGCCAGCAGTGTTCGCGGCTTAGGCACCGGGGAGCTGTTTTTT. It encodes CASSVRGLGTGELFF.

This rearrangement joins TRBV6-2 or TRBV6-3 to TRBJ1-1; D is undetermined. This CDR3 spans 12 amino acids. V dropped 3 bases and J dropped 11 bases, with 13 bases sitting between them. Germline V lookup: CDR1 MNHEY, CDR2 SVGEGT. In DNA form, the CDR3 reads TGTGCCAGCAGTTATCTCGGGGTTTTGGCTTTCTTT. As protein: CASSYLGVLAFF.

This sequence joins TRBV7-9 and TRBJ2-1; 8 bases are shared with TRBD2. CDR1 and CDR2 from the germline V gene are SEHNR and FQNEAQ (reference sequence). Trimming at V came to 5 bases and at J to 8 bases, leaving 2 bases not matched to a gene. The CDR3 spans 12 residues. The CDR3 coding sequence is TGTGCCAGCAGCCGGGGGGGCTATGAGCAGTTCTTC. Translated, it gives CASSRGGYEQFF. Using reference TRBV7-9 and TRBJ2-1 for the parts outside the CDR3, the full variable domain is DTGVSQNPRHKITKRGQNVTFRCDPISEHNRLYWYRQTLGQGPEFLTYFQNEAQLEKSRLLSDRFSAERPKGSFSTLEIQRTEQGDSAMYLCASSRGGYEQFFGPGTRLTVL.

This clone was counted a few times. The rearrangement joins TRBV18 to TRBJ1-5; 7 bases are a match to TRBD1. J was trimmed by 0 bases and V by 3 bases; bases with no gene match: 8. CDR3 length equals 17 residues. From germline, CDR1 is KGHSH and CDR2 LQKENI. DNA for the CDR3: TGTGCCAGCTCACCGAGGACAGGAGTTAATAGCAATCAGCCCCAGCATTTT. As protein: CASSPRTGVNSNQPQHF. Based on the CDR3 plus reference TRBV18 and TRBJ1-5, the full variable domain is NAGVMQNPRHLVRRRGQEARLRCSPMKGHSHVYWYRQLPEEGLKFMVYLQKENIIDESGMPKERFSAEFPKEGPSILRIQQVVRGDSAAYFCASSPRTGVNSNQPQHFGDGTRLSIL.